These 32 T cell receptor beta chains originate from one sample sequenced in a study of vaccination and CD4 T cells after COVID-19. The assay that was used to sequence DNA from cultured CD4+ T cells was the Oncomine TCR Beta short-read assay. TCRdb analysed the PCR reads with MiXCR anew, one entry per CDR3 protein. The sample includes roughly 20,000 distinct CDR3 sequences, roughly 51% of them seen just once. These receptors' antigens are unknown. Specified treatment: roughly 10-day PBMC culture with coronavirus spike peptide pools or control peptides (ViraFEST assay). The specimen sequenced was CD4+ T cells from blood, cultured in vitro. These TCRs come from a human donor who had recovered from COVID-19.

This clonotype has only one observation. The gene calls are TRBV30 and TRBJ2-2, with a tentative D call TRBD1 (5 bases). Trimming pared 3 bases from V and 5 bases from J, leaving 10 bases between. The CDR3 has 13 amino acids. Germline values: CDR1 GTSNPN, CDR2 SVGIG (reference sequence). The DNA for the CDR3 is TGTGCCTGGAGAGGCTCAGGGACCGGGGAGCTGTTTTTT. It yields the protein CAWRGSGTGELFF.

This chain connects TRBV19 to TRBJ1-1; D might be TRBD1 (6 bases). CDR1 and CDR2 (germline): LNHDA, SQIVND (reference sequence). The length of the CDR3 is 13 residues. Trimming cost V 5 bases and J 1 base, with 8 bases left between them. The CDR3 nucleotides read TGTGCCAGTAGTGAAGGGGGGAACACTGAAGCTTTCTTT. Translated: CASSEGGNTEAFF.

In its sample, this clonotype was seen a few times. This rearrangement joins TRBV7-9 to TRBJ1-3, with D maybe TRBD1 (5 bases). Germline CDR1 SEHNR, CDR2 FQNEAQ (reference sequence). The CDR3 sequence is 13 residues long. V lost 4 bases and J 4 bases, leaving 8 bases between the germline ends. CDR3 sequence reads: CASSWRGGNTIYF. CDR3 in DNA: TGTGCCAGCAGCTGGAGGGGCGGAAACACCATATATTTT.

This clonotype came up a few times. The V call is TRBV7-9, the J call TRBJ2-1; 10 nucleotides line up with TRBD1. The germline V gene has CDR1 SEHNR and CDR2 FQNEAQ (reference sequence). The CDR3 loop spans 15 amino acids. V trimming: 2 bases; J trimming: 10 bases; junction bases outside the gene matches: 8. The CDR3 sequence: CASSLRTGGSGEQFF. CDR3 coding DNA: TGTGCCAGCAGCTTAAGGACAGGGGGAAGTGGGGAGCAGTTCTTC.

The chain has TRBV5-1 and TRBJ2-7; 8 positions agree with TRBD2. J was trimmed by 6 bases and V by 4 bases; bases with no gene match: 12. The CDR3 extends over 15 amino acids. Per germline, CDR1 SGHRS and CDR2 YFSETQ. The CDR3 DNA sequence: TGCGCCAGCAGCCTATCGGGACTAGTAATACGCGAGCAGTACTTC. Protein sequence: CASSLSGLVIREQYF.

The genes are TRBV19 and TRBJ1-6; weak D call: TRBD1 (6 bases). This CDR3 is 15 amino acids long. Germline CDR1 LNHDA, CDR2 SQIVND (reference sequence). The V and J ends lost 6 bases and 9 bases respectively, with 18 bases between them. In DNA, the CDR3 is TGTGCCAGTAGCCTCCTGGGGGGGGCCGGTTCACCCCTCCACTTT. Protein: CASSLLGGAGSPLHF. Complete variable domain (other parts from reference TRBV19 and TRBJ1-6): DGGITQSPKYLFRKEGQNVTLSCEQNLNHDAMYWYRQDPGQGLRLIYYSQIVNDFQKGDIAEGYSVSREKKESFPLTVTSAQKNPTAFYLCASSLLGGAGSPLHFGNGTRLTVT.

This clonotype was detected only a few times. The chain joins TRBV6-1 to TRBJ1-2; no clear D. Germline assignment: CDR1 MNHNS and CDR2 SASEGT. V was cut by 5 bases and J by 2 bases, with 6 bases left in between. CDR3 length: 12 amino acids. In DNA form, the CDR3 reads TGTGCCAGCAGTATTTTCAACTATGGCTACACCTTC. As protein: CASSIFNYGYTF.

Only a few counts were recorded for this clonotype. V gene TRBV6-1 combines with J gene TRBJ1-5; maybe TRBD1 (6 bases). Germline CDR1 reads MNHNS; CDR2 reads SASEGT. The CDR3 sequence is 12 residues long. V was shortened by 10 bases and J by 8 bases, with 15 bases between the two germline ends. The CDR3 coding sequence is TGTGCCACCCTCCGAGGGGGAGAGCCCCAGCATTTT. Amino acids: CATLRGGEPQHF.

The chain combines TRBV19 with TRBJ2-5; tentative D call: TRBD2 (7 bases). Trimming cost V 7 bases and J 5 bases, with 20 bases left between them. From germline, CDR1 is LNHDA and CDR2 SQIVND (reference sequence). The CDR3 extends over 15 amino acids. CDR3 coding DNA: TGTGCCAGTAAGGGGGGGTCTCTGGGGTGGGAGACCCAGTACTTC. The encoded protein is CASKGGSLGWETQYF.

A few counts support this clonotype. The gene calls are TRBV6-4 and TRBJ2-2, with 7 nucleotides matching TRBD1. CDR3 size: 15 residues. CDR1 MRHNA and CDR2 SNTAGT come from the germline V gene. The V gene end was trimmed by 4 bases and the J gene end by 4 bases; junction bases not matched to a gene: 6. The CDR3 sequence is CASSVEGGATGELFF. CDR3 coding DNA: TGTGCCAGCAGTGTGGAAGGGGGCGCCACCGGGGAGCTGTTTTTT.

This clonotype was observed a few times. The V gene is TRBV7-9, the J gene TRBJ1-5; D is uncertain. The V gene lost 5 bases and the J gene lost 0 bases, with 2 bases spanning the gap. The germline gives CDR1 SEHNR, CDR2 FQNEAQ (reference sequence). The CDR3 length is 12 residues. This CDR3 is CASSNSNQPQHF. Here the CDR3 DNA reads TGTGCCAGCAGCAATAGCAATCAGCCCCAGCATTTT.

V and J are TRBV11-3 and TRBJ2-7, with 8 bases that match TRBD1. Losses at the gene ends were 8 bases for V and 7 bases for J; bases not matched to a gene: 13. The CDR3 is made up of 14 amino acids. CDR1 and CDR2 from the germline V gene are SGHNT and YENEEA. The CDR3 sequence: CASGRDRQSEEQYF. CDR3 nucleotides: TGTGCCAGCGGAAGGGACAGGCAGAGTGAGGAGCAGTACTTC.

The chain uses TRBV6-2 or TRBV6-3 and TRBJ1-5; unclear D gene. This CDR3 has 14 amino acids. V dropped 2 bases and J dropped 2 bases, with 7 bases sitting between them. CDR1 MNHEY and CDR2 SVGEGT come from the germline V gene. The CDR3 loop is CASSYAVGNQPQHF. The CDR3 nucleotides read TGTGCCAGCAGTTACGCGGTTGGCAATCAGCCCCAGCATTTT.

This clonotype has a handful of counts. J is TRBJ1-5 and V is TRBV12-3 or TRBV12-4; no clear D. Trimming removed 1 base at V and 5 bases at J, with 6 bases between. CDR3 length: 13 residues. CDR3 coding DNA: TGTGCCAGCAGTTTAGAGGGCCATCAGCCCCAGCATTTT. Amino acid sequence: CASSLEGHQPQHF.

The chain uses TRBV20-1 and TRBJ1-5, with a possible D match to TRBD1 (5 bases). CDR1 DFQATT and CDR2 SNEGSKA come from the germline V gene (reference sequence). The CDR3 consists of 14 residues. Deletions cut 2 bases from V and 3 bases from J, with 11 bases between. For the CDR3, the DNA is TGCAGTGCTAGAACGGCGGGACTCAATCAGCCCCAGCATTTT. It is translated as CSARTAGLNQPQHF.

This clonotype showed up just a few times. The CDR3 loop reads CASSIWVDRRGNSNQPQHF. CDR3 nucleotides: TGTGCCAGTAGTATTTGGGTGGACAGGAGGGGGAATAGCAATCAGCCCCAGCATTTT. This rearrangement joins TRBV19 to TRBJ1-5; TRBD1 agrees at 7 bases. CDR1 LNHDA and CDR2 SQIVND come from the germline V gene (reference sequence). V dropped 3 bases and J dropped 0; count of bases not matched to a gene: 14. The CDR3 is 19 amino acids.

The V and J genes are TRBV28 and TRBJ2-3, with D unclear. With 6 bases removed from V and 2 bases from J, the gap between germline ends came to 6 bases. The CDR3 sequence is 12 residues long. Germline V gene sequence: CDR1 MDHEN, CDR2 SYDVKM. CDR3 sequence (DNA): TGTGCCAGCAGCAAGAACACAGATACGCAGTATTTT. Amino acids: CASSKNTDTQYF. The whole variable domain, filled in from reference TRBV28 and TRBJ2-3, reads DVKVTQSSRYLVKRTGEKVFLECVQDMDHENMFWYRQDPGLGLRLIYFSYDVKMKEKGDIPEGYSVSREKKERFSLILESASTNQTSMYLCASSKNTDTQYFGPGTRLTVL.

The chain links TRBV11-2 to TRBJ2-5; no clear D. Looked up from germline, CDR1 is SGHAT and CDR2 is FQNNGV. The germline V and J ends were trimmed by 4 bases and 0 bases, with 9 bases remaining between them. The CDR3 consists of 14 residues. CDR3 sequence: CASSSHPYQETQYF. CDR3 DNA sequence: TGTGCCAGCAGCTCACACCCGTACCAAGAGACCCAGTACTTC.

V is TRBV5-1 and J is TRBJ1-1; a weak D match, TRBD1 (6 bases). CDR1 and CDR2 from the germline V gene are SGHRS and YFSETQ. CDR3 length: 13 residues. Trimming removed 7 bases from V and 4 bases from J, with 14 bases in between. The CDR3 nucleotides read TGCGCCAGCGGGGCGGACAGTCCCACTGAAGCTTTCTTT. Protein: CASGADSPTEAFF.

The CDR3 protein is CASSHVRSWLNEQFF. As DNA, the CDR3 is TGTGCCAGCAGCCATGTTAGGAGCTGGCTCAATGAGCAGTTCTTC. The genes are TRBV14 and TRBJ2-1; D call uncertain. The germline V gene has CDR1 SGHDN and CDR2 FVKESK. The CDR3 runs to 15 residues. V was cut by 3 bases and J by 6 bases, with 15 bases left in between.

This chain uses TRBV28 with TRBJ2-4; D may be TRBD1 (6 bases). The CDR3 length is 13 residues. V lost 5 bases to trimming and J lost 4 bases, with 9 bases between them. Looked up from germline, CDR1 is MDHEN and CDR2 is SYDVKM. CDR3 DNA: TGTGCCAGCAGTACTACAGGGAAAAACATTCAGTACTTC. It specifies CASSTTGKNIQYF.

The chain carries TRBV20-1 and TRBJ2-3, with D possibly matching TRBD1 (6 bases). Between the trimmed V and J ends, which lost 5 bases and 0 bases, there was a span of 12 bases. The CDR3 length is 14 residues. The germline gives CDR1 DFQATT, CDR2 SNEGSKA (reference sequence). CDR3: CSAGLGASTDTQYF. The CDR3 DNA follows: TGCAGTGCTGGTCTGGGGGCTAGCACAGATACGCAGTATTTT.

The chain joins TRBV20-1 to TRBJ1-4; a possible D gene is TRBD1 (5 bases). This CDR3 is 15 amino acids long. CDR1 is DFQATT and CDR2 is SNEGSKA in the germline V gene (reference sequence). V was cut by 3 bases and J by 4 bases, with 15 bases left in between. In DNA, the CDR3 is TGCAGTGCTAGCTGGTCGGGGCAGGGTAATGAAAAACTGTTTTTT. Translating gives CSASWSGQGNEKLFF.

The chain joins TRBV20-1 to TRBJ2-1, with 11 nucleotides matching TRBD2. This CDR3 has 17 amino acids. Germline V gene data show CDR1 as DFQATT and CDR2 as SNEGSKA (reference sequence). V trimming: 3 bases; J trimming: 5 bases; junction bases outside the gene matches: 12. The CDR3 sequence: CSAREDPSGRTNNEQFF. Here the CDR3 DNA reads TGCAGTGCTAGGGAAGACCCTAGCGGGAGGACCAACAATGAGCAGTTCTTC.

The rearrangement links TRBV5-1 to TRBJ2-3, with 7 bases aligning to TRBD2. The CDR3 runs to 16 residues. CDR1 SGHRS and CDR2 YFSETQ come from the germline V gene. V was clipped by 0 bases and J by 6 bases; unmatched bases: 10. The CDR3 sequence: CASSLASGGFMDTQYF. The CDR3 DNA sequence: TGCGCCAGCAGCTTGGCCTCCGGGGGGTTCATGGATACGCAGTATTTT.

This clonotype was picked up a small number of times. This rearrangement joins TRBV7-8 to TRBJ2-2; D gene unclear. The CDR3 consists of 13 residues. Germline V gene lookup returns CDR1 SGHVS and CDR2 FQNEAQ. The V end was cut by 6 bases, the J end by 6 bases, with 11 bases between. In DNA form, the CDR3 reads TGTGCCAGCAGTCGTTACCAGTCCGGGGAGCTGTTTTTT. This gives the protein CASSRYQSGELFF. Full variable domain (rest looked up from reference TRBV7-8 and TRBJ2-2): GAGVSQSPRYKVAKRGQDVALRCDPISGHVSLFWYQQALGQGPEFLTYFQNEAQLDKSGLPSDRFFAERPEGSVSTLKIQRTQQEDSAVYLCASSRYQSGELFFGEGSRLTVL.

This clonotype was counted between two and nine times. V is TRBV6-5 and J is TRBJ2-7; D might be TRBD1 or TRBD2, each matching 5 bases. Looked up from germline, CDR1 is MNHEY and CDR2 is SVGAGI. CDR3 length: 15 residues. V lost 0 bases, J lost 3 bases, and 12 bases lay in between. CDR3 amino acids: CASSYSRDPYYEQYF. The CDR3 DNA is TGTGCCAGCAGTTACTCCCGGGACCCATACTACGAGCAGTACTTC.

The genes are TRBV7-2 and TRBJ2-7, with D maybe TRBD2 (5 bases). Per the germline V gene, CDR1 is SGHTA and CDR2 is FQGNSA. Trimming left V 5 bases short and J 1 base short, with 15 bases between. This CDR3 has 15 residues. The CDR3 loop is CASSPSGLASYEQYF. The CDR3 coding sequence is TGTGCCAGCAGCCCATCCGGACTGGCATCCTACGAGCAGTACTTC.

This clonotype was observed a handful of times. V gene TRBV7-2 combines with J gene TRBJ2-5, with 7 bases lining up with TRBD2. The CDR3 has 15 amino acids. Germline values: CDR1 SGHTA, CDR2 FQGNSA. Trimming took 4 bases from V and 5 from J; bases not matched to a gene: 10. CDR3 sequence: CASSSEGRDWETQYF. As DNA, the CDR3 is TGTGCCAGCAGCTCGGAAGGGAGGGATTGGGAGACCCAGTACTTC.

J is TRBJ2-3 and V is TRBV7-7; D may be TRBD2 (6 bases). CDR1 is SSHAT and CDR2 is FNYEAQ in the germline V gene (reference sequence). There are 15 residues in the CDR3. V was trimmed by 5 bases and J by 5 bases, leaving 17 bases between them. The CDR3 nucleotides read TGTGCCAGCAGCCCTGGGACTTCCCAGCAAGATACGCAGTATTTT. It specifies CASSPGTSQQDTQYF.

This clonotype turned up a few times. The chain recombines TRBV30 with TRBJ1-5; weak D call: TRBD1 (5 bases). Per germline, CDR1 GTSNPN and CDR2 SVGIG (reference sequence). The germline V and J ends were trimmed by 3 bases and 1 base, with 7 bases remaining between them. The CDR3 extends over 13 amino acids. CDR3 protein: CAWRRDSNQPQHF. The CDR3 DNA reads TGTGCCTGGAGGAGGGACAGCAATCAGCCCCAGCATTTT.

The CDR3 nucleotides are TGTGCCAGCAGCTTAGGAGATTGGGAGACCCAGTACTTC. This codes for CASSLGDWETQYF. The chain joins TRBV11-2 to TRBJ2-5, with D hard to call. The length of the CDR3 is 13 residues. Looked up from germline, CDR1 is SGHAT and CDR2 is FQNNGV. V was shortened by 1 base and J by 5 bases, with 8 bases between the two germline ends.